This TCR beta chain is drawn from a study of T cell changes during pregnancy in multiple sclerosis (dated by TCRdb to the late 2010s). Some background on the complete study: Changes in the T cell repertoire over the course of pregnancy were examined in this study in women with multiple sclerosis.

The method behind the library was the immunoSEQ multiplex PCR assay. What TCRdb holds here is the immuneACCESS table cut down to in-frame rearrangements. Part of the clones is not present; checked against another copy, under half of the missing clones reflect an unresolved V gene, and the others are unexplained. The sample has tens of thousands of clones on record, around 90% of them singletons. Jointly, the top ten make up 1% to 1.5% of the sample. In regard to this clone: No cognate antigen has been identified for it. Qualities for individual bases were not recorded, and no much larger clone is one base off.

The TCR originated in a female donor with multiple sclerosis, enrolled in a pregnancy study. Sequences were derived from peripheral blood, sampled before pregnancy.

The CDR3 corresponds to CASSLGRTVYEEQYF. The nucleotide sequence is TGTGCCAGCAGCTTAGGCAGGACAGTATACGAAGAGCAGTACTTC. Recombination linked TRBV11-2 to TRBJ2-7, with a tentative D gene TRBD1 over 6 matching bases. CDR1 and CDR2 are drawn from the germline V gene: SGHAT, FQNNGV. Trimming costs V 1 base and J 7 bases, and their ends lie 17 bases apart. Spanning cysteine to phenylalanine, the CDR3 consists of 15 amino acids. Only the CDR3 DNA is retained, 45 bases long and in frame from the first base.